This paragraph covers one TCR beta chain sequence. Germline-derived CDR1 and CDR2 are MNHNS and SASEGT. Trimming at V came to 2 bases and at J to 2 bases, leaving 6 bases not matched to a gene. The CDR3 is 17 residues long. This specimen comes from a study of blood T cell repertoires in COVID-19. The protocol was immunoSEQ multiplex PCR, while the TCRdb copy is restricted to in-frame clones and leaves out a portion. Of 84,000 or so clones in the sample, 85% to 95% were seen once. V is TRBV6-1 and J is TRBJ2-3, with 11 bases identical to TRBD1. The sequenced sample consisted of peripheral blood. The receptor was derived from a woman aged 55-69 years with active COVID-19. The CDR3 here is CASSERTGGYPTDTQYF. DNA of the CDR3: TGTGCCAGCAGTGAACGGACAGGGGGCTATCCCACAGATACGCAGTATTTT.